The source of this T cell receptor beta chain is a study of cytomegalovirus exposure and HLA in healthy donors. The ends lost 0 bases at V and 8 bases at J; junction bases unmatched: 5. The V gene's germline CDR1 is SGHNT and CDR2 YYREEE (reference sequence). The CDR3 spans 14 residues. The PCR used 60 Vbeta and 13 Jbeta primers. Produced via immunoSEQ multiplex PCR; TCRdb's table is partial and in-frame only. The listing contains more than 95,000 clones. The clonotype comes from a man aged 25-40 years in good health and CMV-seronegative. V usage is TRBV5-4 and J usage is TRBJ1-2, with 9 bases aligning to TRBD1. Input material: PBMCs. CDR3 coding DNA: TGTGCCAGCAGCTTGGAACAGGGGGCGCGGGGCTACACCTTC. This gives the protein CASSLEQGARGYTF.